This TCR beta chain was recorded in a study of blood T cell repertoires in COVID-19. Study-level background: Sites across the United States, Italy and Spain contributed samples from acute and convalescent COVID-19. T cells, B-cell-depleted T cells, or PBMCs provided the cDNA or gDNA that served as material.

V was clipped by 0 bases and J by 5 bases; unmatched bases: 11. This CDR3 has 18 amino acids. Germline lookup yields CDR1 MNHEY and CDR2 SVGEGT. Under the authors' procedure: Amplification from reference gene primers served as the basis for estimated nucleated cell counts. TCRdb's copy holds only in-frame clones and misses some; the assay was immunoSEQ multiplex PCR. The V and J calls and clone size were taken over from that table, and D and trimming were inferred from the DNA. The sample has roughly 70,000 clones; roughly four fifths are singletons. This clone was recorded a few times. This sequence originates from a woman in her sixties with acute or convalescent COVID-19. The J gene is TRBJ2-7, the V gene TRBV6-2 or TRBV6-3; TRBD2 aligns across 12 bases. Sequencing was performed on peripheral blood. This chain's CDR3 is CASSYSVFLAGGPHEQYF. The CDR3 coding sequence is TGTGCCAGCAGTTACTCGGTTTTCCTAGCGGGGGGGCCCCACGAGCAGTACTTC.